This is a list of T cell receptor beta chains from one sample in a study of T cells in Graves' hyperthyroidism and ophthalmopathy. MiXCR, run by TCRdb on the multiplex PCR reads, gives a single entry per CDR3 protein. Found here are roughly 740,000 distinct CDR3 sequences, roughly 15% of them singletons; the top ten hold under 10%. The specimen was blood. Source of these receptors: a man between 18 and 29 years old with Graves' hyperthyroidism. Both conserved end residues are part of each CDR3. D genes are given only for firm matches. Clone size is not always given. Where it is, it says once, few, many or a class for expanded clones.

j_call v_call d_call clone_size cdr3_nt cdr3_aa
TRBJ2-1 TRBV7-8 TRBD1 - TGTGCCAGCAGCCCGGGACAGGGGCGCGGTGAGCAGTTCTTC CASSPGQGRGEQFF
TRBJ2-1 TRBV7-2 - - TGTGCCAGCAGCTTAGCTCACTTAAACAATGAGCAGTTCTTC CASSLAHLNNEQFF
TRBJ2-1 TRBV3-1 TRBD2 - TGTGCCAGCAGTCTCGCGGCTAGCGGGGGCAACAATGAGCAGTTCTTC CASSLAASGGNNEQFF
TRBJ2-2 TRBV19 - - TGTGCCAGTACCCCGGGGACAATGAACACCGGGGAGCTGTTTTTT CASTPGTMNTGELFF
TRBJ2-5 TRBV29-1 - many TGCAGCGTTCTGTTAGGAGGGCAAGAGACCCAGTACTTC CSVLLGGQETQYF
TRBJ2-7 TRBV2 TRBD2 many TGTGCCAGCAGTGGGCCTAGTTCGACTAGCGGGAGGTACGAGCAGTACTTC CASSGPSSTSGRYEQYF
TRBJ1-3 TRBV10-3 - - TGTGCCATCAGCGACAACACTGGAAACACCATATATTTT CAISDNTGNTIYF
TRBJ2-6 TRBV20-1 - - TGCAGTGCCTCGGCAGAACTACTGGGGGGGGCCAACGTCCTGACTTTC CSASAELLGGANVLTF
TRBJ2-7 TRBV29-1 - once TGCAGCGTTGAAGACCCCACTAGCCCCGAGCAGTACTTC CSVEDPTSPEQYF
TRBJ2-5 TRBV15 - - TGTGCCACCAGCGGATTTGGGACATTCCAAGAGACCCAGTACTTC CATSGFGTFQETQYF
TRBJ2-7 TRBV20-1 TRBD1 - TGCAGTGCCCCCTCGACAGGGGGGTACGAGCAGTACTTC CSAPSTGGYEQYF
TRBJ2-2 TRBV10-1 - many TGCGCCACAAGTCGCGATCCTCAGTCCGGGGAGCTGTTTTTT CATSRDPQSGELFF
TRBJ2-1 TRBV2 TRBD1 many TGTGCCAGCGGTGGGGACAGGGCCCTTTCCTACAATGAGCAGTTCTTC CASGGDRALSYNEQFF
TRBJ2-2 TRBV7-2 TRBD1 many TGTGCCAGCAGCTCCCCGGGACAGGGGGCCCTCGTGGGCACCGGGGAGCTGTTTTTT CASSSPGQGALVGTGELFF
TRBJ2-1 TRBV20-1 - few TGCAGTGCTAGAGATGGAGGAATTAGCGGTTACAATGAGCAGTTCTTC CSARDGGISGYNEQFF
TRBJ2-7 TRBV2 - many TGTGCCACGGGACCGTCAACCCCCTACGAGCAGTACTTC CATGPSTPYEQYF
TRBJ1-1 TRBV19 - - TGTGCCAGTAGTGCTGTACAGAGAAACACTGAAGCTTTCTTT CASSAVQRNTEAFF
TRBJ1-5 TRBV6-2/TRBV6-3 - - TGTGCCAGCAGCCCACAGGGCAACCACAATCAGCCCCAGCATTTT CASSPQGNHNQPQHF
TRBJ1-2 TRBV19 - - TGTGCCAGTAGTATAGGGACGGGGTTCCATGGCTACACCTTC CASSIGTGFHGYTF
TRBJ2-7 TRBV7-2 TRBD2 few TGTGCCAGCAGTCGATCTAGCGGGAGGGCTAGCGAGCAGTACTTC CASSRSSGRASEQYF
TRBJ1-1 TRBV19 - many TGTGCCAGCAGTCCCAGGGGCGGGAACACTGAAGCTTTCTTT CASSPRGGNTEAFF
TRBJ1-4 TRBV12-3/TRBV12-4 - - TGTGCCAGCACCCCAGGGGAAAAACTGTTTTTT CASTPGEKLFF
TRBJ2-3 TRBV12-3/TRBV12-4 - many TGTGCCAGCAGTTCCAGGGCTGTAAATACGCAGTATTTT CASSSRAVNTQYF